One T cell receptor beta chain is described in this entry. Its cognate antigen is unknown. These data are taken from a study of response to subunit inactivated influenza vaccine. Overall study results and limits: The authors put forward the suggestion that each seasonal influenza vaccination may bring in only a limited number of new T cells.

Germline CDR1 reads LGHNA; CDR2 reads YNFKEQ. V lost 0 bases, J lost 11 bases, and 10 bases lay in between. The CDR3 is 13 residues long. In TCRdb, the RT-PCR reads were re-called with MiXCR into one record per CDR3 protein. The sample includes around 650,000 distinct CDR3 sequences, 15% to 19% of them seen just once. Sequencing was performed on PBMCs from blood, taken 11 to 12 days after vaccination. This TCR came from a man between 45 and 60 years old who received an inactivated influenza vaccine. The V and J genes are TRBV4-2 and TRBJ1-4, with unresolved D. This chain's CDR3 is CASSQDLRVKLFF. The CDR3, as DNA: TGTGCCAGCAGCCAAGATCTTAGGGTTAAACTGTTTTTT.